The clone carrying this T cell receptor beta chain was observed many times. Its antigen is unknown. Clinical symptoms, serum thyroxine, TRAb, thyroid ultrasound and orbital computed tomography informed diagnoses. The PBMCs studied were ones that came from about 10 ml fresh peripheral blood. Amplification targeted TCR beta CDR3 regions from RNA transcripts. The TCR CDR3 first-round RT-PCR relied on the HTBI primer set. TCRdb reprocessed the multiplex PCR reads via MiXCR and lists one record per CDR3 protein. The sample lists hundreds of thousands of distinct CDR3 sequences; about 14% were seen once. This CDR3 contains 13 residues. Trimming took 4 bases from V and 7 from J, leaving 14 bases between them. This record belongs to a study of T cells in Graves' hyperthyroidism and ophthalmopathy. Study-wide results and caveats: Using 13 V-J features, a model discriminated ophthalmopathy from stable hyperthyroidism.

Specimen: blood. The TCR originated in a woman between 35 and 50 years old with Graves' ophthalmopathy. This chain links TRBV12-3 or TRBV12-4 with TRBJ2-7; TRBD1 is a possible D gene (6 bases). This CDR3 is CASSSGPRGEQYF. CDR3 DNA: TGTGCCAGCAGTTCGGGGCCCAGGGGTGAGCAGTACTTC.